This TCR beta chain was sequenced in a study of blood T cell repertoires in COVID-19. In the study overall: In each case, the material was cDNA or gDNA derived from T cells, B-cell-depleted T cells, or PBMCs.

As processed by the authors: Using reference gene primer amplification, nucleated cell counts were estimated. The assay was immunoSEQ multiplex PCR, and TCRdb's table has in-frame clones only and misses some. V and J calls and clone size are those listed in that table; D and trimming were worked out from the DNA. The sample holds some 69,000 clones, 75% to 80% seen once. The CDR3 loop spans 16 amino acids. The V segment lost 3 bases and the J segment 4 bases; nucleotides outside the gene matches: 11. The germline V gene encodes CDR1 SGDLS and CDR2 YYNGEE. Sequenced: peripheral blood. This TCR derives from a human donor in a cohort sampled during active COVID-19. This chain uses TRBV9 with TRBJ2-7; 9 bases are shared with TRBD2. The CDR3 sequence: CASSALSGSPLYEQYF. The CDR3 DNA is TGTGCCAGCAGCGCCCTTAGCGGGAGTCCCCTTTACGAGCAGTACTTC.